This T cell receptor (beta chain) appears in the sequencing data of a study of blood T cell repertoires in COVID-19. Germline V gene sequence: CDR1 SGHTA, CDR2 FQGTGA. The CDR3 spans 15 residues. Trimming took off 3 bases at V and 3 bases at J, with 15 bases between the two ends. Assay: immunoSEQ multiplex PCR; the TCRdb copy retains only in-frame clones and omits some. Seen here are more than 95,000 clones, about 91% observed once, and the top ten hold roughly 6%. What was sequenced was peripheral blood. The chain employs TRBV7-3 and TRBJ2-7; D possibly corresponds to TRBD1 (8 bases). This TCR derives from a human donor in a cohort sampled during active COVID-19. The CDR3 bases are TGTGCCAGCAGCTTGACAGGGGAGGGTCACTACGAGCAGTACTTC. Residues: CASSLTGEGHYEQYF.